This paragraph reports one T cell receptor (beta chain). These data are taken from a study of blood T cell repertoires in COVID-19. Per the original methods: Estimates of nucleated cell counts were drawn from the amplification of reference gene primers. The method was immunoSEQ multiplex PCR; TCRdb's version includes in-frame clones alone and lacks a portion of them. V and J calls and clone size are those listed in that table; D and trimming were worked out from the DNA. Altogether under 150,000 clones are present, roughly 85% being singletons, with the ten largest covering about 13%. This sequence originates from a human donor in a cohort sampled during active COVID-19. Specimen: peripheral blood.

The CDR3 sequence is CASSLSASAPETQYF. Written as DNA, the CDR3 is TGCGCCAGCAGCTTGTCGGCTAGCGCCCCAGAGACCCAGTACTTC. The V call is TRBV5-1, the J call TRBJ2-5; a possible D gene is TRBD2 (6 bases). CDR1 and CDR2 from the germline V gene are SGHRS and YFSETQ. CDR3 length equals 15 residues. V shed 1 base and J shed 4 bases, with 14 bases lying between them.